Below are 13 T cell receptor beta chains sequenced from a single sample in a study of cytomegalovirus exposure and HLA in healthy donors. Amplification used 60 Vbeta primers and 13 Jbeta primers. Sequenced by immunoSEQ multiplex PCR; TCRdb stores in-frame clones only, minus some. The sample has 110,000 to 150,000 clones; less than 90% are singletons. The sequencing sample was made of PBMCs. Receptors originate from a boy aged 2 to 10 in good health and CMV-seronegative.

The CDR3 DNA reads TGTGCCAGCAGCGTCAGACAGACAGATACGCAGTATTTT. This translates into CASSVRQTDTQYF. The gene calls are TRBV9 and TRBJ2-3, with D possibly TRBD1 on 5 matching bases. The CDR3 is made up of 13 amino acids. Germline V gene data show CDR1 as SGDLS and CDR2 as YYNGEE. V gave up 2 bases and J gave up 3 bases, with 7 bases separating them.

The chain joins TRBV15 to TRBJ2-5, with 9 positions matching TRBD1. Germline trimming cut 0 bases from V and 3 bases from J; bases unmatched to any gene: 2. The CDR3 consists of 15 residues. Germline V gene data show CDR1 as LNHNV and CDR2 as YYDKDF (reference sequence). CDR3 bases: TGTGCCACCAGCAGAGACCGGACAGGGGAAGAGACCCAGTACTTC. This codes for CATSRDRTGEETQYF.

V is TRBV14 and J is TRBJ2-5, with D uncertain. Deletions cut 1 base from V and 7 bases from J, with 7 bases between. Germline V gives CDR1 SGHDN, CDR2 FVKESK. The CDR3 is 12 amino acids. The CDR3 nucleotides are TGTGCCAGCAGCCAAGTGTCCGGGACCCAGTACTTC. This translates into CASSQVSGTQYF.

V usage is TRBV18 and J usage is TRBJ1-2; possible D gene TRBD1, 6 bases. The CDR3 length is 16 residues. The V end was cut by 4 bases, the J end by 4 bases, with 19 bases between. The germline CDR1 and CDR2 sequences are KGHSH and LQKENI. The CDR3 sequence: CASSLMGDTTVYGYTF. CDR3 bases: TGTGCCAGCTCACTCATGGGGGACACGACGGTCTATGGCTACACCTTC.

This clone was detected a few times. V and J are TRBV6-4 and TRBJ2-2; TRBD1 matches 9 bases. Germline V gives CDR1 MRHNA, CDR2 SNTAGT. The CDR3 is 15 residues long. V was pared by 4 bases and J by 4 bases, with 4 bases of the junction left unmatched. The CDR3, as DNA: TGTGCCAGCAGTGCAGGGACAGGGAGCACCGGGGAGCTGTTTTTT. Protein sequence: CASSAGTGSTGELFF.

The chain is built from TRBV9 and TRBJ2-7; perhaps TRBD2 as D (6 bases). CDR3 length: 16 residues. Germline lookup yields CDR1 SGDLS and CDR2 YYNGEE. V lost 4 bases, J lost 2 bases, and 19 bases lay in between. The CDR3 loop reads CASSSRGVAFTYEQYF. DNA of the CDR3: TGTGCCAGCAGCTCCCGCGGGGTAGCGTTTACCTACGAGCAGTACTTC.

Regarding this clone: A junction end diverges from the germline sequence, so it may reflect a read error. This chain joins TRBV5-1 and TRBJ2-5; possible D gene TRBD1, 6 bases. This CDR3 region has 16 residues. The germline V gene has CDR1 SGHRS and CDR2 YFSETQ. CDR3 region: CVSSFPPGGDKETQYF. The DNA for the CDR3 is TGCGTCAGCAGCTTCCCGCCTGGGGGCGACAAAGAGACCCAGTACTTC.

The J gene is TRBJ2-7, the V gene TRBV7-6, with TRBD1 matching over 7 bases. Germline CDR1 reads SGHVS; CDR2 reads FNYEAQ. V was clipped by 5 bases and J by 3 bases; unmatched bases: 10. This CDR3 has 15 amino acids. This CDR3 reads CASSKTGPPVYEQYF. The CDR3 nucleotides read TGTGCCAGCAGCAAGACAGGGCCGCCAGTCTACGAGCAGTACTTC.

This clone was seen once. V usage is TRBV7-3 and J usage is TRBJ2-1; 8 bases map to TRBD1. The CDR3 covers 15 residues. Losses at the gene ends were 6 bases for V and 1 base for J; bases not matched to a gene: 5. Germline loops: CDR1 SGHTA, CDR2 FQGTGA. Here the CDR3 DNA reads TGTGCCAGCAGTTTAGACAGGGGATCCTACAATGAGCAGTTCTTC. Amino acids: CASSLDRGSYNEQFF.

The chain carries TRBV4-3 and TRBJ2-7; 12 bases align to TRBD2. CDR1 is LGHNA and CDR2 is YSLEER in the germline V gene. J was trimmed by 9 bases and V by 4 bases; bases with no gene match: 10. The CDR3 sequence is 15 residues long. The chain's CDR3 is CASSLLAGGPVGQYF. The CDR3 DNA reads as TGCGCCAGCAGCCTTCTAGCGGGAGGGCCTGTGGGGCAGTACTTC.

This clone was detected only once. CDR3 in amino acids: CASSLPSGGPHEQYF. The CDR3 DNA reads as TGTGCCAGCAGCTTACCTAGCGGGGGGCCCCACGAGCAGTACTTC. The chain couples TRBV7-2 to TRBJ2-7; TRBD2 aligns across 11 bases. This CDR3 is built from 15 residues. Germline V lookup: CDR1 SGHTA, CDR2 FQGNSA. The J segment lost 5 bases and the V segment lost 2 bases, leaving 5 bases of the junction unmatched. Using reference TRBV7-2 and TRBJ2-7 for the parts outside the CDR3, the full variable domain is GAGVSQSPSNKVTEKGKDVELRCDPISGHTALYWYRQSLGQGLEFLIYFQGNSAPDKSGLPSDRFSAERTGGSVSTLTIQRTQQEDSAVYLCASSLPSGGPHEQYFGPGTRLTVT.

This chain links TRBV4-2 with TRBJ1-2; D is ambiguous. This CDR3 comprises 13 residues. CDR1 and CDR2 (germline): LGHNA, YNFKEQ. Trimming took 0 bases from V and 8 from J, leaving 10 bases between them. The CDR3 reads CASSQEVWRGYTF. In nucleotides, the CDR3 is TGTGCCAGCAGCCAAGAGGTTTGGCGGGGCTACACCTTC.

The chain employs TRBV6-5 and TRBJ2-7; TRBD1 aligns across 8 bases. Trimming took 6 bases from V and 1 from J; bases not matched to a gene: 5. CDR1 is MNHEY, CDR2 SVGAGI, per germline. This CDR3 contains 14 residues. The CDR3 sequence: CASRRTGTSYEQYF. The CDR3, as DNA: TGTGCCAGCAGACGGACAGGGACGTCCTACGAGCAGTACTTC.